The 9 T cell receptor beta chains given below trace back to one sample, sequenced in a study of blood T cell repertoires in COVID-19. Sequencing used immunoSEQ multiplex PCR; TCRdb keeps in-frame clones, though not all of them. The table has around 450,000 clones, roughly 89% seen once. Sequencing input: peripheral blood. The source of these receptors is a woman under 40 with acute or convalescent COVID-19.

The rearrangement uses TRBV9 and TRBJ2-1; D is undetermined. This CDR3 has 14 amino acids. Germline V lookup: CDR1 SGDLS, CDR2 YYNGEE. Deletions cut 0 bases from V and 5 bases from J, with 9 bases between. Written as DNA, the CDR3 is TGTGCCAGCAGCGTAGCTACTCTGGACAATGAGCAGTTCTTC. Its protein is CASSVATLDNEQFF.

V is TRBV28 and J is TRBJ1-4; D ambiguous. In germline, CDR1 is MDHEN, CDR2 SYDVKM. The CDR3 has 16 residues. Between the trimmed V and J ends, which lost 1 base and 0 bases, there was a span of 9 bases. CDR3 amino acids: CASSLSAGATNEKLFF. The CDR3 bases are TGTGCCAGCAGTTTATCCGCCGGGGCAACTAATGAAAAACTGTTTTTT.

The chain combines TRBV30 with TRBJ2-5; maybe TRBD1 (5 bases). The CDR3 extends over 14 amino acids. Between the trimmed V and J ends, which lost 4 bases and 5 bases, there was a span of 17 bases. In germline, CDR1 is GTSNPN, CDR2 SVGIG (reference sequence). This CDR3 is CAWMGNGQGETQYF. In DNA form, the CDR3 reads TGTGCCTGGATGGGTAATGGGCAGGGTGAGACCCAGTACTTC.

The chain combines TRBV6-1 with TRBJ2-7; 9 positions agree with TRBD1. V lost 3 bases and J lost 6; bases outside the gene matches: 9. Per the germline V gene, CDR1 is MNHNS and CDR2 is SASEGT. This CDR3 is built from 15 residues. The CDR3: CASSDRDRAKSEQYF. Here the CDR3 DNA reads TGTGCCAGCAGTGACCGGGACAGGGCTAAGTCCGAGCAGTACTTC.

The chain is built from TRBV6-5 and TRBJ1-2; tentatively, D is TRBD1 (6 bases). The germline V and J ends were trimmed by 0 bases and 3 bases, with 11 bases remaining between them. The CDR3 has 15 residues. Germline loops: CDR1 MNHEY, CDR2 SVGAGI. The CDR3 DNA reads TGTGCCAGCAGTTACTCGGCCAGGGGTGACTATGGCTACACCTTC. Protein: CASSYSARGDYGYTF.

The J gene is TRBJ2-7, the V gene TRBV2; D is uncertain. With 8 bases removed from V and 0 bases from J, the gap between germline ends came to 8 bases. CDR1 SNHLY and CDR2 FYNNEI come from the germline V gene. The CDR3 sequence is 12 residues long. CDR3 protein: CASAFLSYEQYF. CDR3 DNA sequence: TGTGCCAGCGCGTTTCTCTCCTACGAGCAGTACTTC.

This chain uses TRBV6-6 with TRBJ2-5; 8 nucleotides match TRBD2. The CDR3 extends over 14 amino acids. V was clipped by 10 bases and J by 0 bases; unmatched bases: 7. CDR1 is MNHNY and CDR2 is SVGAGI in the germline V gene (reference sequence). The DNA of the CDR3 is TGTGCCACCACCGGGGGGGGGTACCAAGAGACCCAGTACTTC. Its protein product is CATTGGGYQETQYF.

V gene TRBV5-1 combines with J gene TRBJ1-3; tentative D call: TRBD1 (5 bases). Germline V gene sequence: CDR1 SGHRS, CDR2 YFSETQ. With 0 bases removed from V and 4 bases from J, the gap between germline ends came to 8 bases. The CDR3 loop spans 14 amino acids. CDR3 nucleotides: TGCGCCAGCAGCTTGGCAGGGATGGGAAACACCATATATTTT. Translation gives CASSLAGMGNTIYF.

The chain carries TRBV5-1 and TRBJ2-3, with no clear D. Trimming shortened V by 0 bases and J by 4 bases, and 12 bases separated the two germline ends. The length of the CDR3 is 15 residues. Germline values: CDR1 SGHRS, CDR2 YFSETQ. Here the CDR3 reads CASSLAALDSDTQYF. As DNA, the CDR3 is TGCGCCAGCAGCTTGGCGGCGCTAGATTCAGATACGCAGTATTTT.